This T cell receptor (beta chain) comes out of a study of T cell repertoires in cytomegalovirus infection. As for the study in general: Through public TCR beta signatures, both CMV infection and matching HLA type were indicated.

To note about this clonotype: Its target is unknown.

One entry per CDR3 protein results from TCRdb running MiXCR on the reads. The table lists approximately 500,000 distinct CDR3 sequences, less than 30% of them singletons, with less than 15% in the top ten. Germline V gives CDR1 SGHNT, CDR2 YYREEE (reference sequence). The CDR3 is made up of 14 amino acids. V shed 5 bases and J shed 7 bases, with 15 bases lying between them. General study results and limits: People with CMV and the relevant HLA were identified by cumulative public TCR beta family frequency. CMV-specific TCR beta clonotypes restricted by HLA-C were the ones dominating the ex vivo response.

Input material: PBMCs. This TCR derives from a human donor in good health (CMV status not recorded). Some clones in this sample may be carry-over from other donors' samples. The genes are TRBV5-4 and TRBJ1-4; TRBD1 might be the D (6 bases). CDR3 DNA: TGTGCCAGCAGAATACGGGGGGCCGGTGAAAAACTGTTTTTT. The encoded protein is CASRIRGAGEKLFF.